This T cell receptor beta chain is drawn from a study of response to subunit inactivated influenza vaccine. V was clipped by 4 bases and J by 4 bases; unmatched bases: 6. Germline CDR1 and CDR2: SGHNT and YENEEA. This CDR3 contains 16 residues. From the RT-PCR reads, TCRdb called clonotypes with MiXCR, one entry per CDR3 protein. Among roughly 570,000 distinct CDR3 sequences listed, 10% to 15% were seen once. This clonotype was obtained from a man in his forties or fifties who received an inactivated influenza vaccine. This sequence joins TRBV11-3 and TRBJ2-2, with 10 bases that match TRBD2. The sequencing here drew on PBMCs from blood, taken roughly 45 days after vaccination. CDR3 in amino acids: CASSSSGGAVTGELFF. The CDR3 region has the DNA TGTGCCAGCAGCTCCAGCGGGGGGGCTGTCACCGGGGAGCTGTTTTTT.